These 25 T cell receptor beta chains came from one sample sequenced in a study of tumor and adjacent non-tumor tissue in lung cancer. TCRbeta libraries were built with three rounds of nested PCR, modified from ARM-PCR. One entry per CDR3 protein, called by TCRdb with MiXCR from the multiplex PCR reads. The sample gives 60,000 to 80,000 distinct CDR3 sequences, under 70% of which show up once; roughly 25% is in the top ten. The template was RNA from unsorted bulk tissue. This non-tumor lung sample came from over 3 cm beyond the tumor edge. Sequences were obtained from distant non-tumor lung tissue. These receptors came from a woman aged 50 to 60 with non-small cell lung cancer.

This clonotype has at least ten counts. The gene calls are TRBV5-4 and TRBJ2-1, with 10 bases fitting TRBD2. Looked up from germline, CDR1 is SGHNT and CDR2 is YYREEE (reference sequence). V gave up 4 bases and J gave up 6 bases; unmatched junction bases: 7. The CDR3 has 15 amino acids. Here the CDR3 reads CASSPASGSFNEQFF. The CDR3 coding sequence is TGTGCCAGCAGCCCCGCTAGCGGGAGTTTCAATGAGCAGTTCTTC. Based on the CDR3 plus reference TRBV5-4 and TRBJ2-1, the full variable domain is ETGVTQSPTHLIKTRGQQVTLRCSSQSGHNTVSWYQQALGQGPQFIFQYYREEENGRGNFPPRFSGLQFPNYSSELNVNALELDDSALYLCASSPASGSFNEQFFGPGTRLTVL.

Details on this clonotype: A junction boundary mismatches the germline segment, possibly from a read error. The chain recombines TRBV11-2 with TRBJ2-1; 13 bases are shared with TRBD2. The CDR3 has 16 residues. Germline V lookup: CDR1 SGHAT, CDR2 FQNNGV. CDR3 amino acids: CARSGLLAGGGNEQIF. The DNA of the CDR3 is TGCGCCAGGAGCGGACTACTAGCGGGAGGGGGGAATGAGCAGATCTTC. The complete variable domain, with remaining parts taken from reference TRBV11-2 and TRBJ2-1, reads EAGVAQSPRYKIIEKRQSVAFWCNPISGHATLYWYQQILGQGPKLLIQFQNNGVVDDSQLPKDRFSAERLKGVDSTLKIQPAKLEDSAVYLCARSGLLAGGGNEQIFGPGTRLTVL.

In the case of this clonotype: One end of the junction fails to match germline, which may point to a read error. The chain is built from TRBV12-3 or TRBV12-4 and TRBJ2-1, with D possibly being TRBD2 (5 bases). The CDR3 is 20 residues long. The chain's CDR3 is CVSLPGIGSSARSSYNEQFF. CDR3 nucleotides: TGTGTCAGCCTCCCGGGAATCGGTTCCTCGGCTAGAAGCTCCTACAATGAGCAGTTCTTT.

As concerns this clonotype: At one end, the junction sequence differs from germline, possibly due to a read error. The chain combines TRBV5-4 with TRBJ1-6; 10 positions agree with TRBD1. Germline-derived CDR1 and CDR2 are SGHNT and YYREEE (reference sequence). This CDR3 spans 16 amino acids. This chain's CDR3 is CAGSPGQGTQGSPLHF. CDR3 nucleotides: TGTGCCGGCAGCCCGGGACAGGGGACGCAGGGGTCACCCCTCCACTTT.

This clonotype was found many times. This chain joins TRBV12-3 or TRBV12-4 and TRBJ2-1; 7 positions match TRBD2. CDR3 length equals 18 residues. V shed 1 base, J shed 0 bases, and the junction held 9 bases outside the gene matches. The CDR3 DNA follows: TGTGCCAGCAGTTTAGGTCTAGCGGAACGGGGCTCCTACAATGAGCAGTTCTTC. Translation gives CASSLGLAERGSYNEQFF.

Remarks on this clonotype: One junction end does not reproduce the germline sequence, and a read error may be involved. The rearrangement links TRBV6-1 to TRBJ2-7; D may correspond to TRBD1 or TRBD2 (6 bases each). Germline CDR1 MNHNS, CDR2 SASEGT. The CDR3 has 10 amino acids. The CDR3 loop is CASGQCEQYF. The CDR3 DNA is TGTGCTAGCGGACAGTGCGAGCAGTACTTT.

The chain is built from TRBV4-3 and TRBJ1-6, with D perhaps TRBD1 (6 bases). The V end was cut by 8 bases, the J end by 7 bases, with 18 bases between. The CDR3 consists of 15 residues. The germline V gene has CDR1 LGHNA and CDR2 YSLEER. The CDR3 region is CASGRERGANSPLHF. Written as DNA, the CDR3 is TGCGCCAGCGGCCGAGAGCGGGGGGCAAATTCACCCCTCCACTTT.

About this clonotype: A clone one base away is much larger, so this may be a read error. This chain connects TRBV28 to TRBJ1-4; D call uncertain. The CDR3 sequence is 12 residues long. The V gene's germline CDR1 is MDHEN and CDR2 SYDVKM. Trimming stripped 6 bases from V and 8 bases from J, with 10 bases between. The CDR3 nucleotides are TGTGCCAGCAGAAGCAGGCTGGAAAAACTGTTTTTT. Translating it yields CASRSRLEKLFF. The whole variable domain, remainder taken from reference TRBV28 and TRBJ1-4, is DVKVTQSSRYLVKRTGEKVFLECVQDMDHENMFWYRQDPGLGLRLIYFSYDVKMKEKGDIPEGYSVSREKKERFSLILESASTNQTSMYLCASRSRLEKLFFGSGTQLSVL.

This clonotype was counted many times. The chain combines TRBV20-1 with TRBJ2-5; TRBD1 is a possible D gene (6 bases). Per the germline V gene, CDR1 is DFQATT and CDR2 is SNEGSKA (reference sequence). Deletions cut 0 bases from V and 1 base from J, with 15 bases between. The CDR3 runs 16 residues. CDR3 in amino acids: CSARDFRDTSQETQYF. CDR3 DNA: TGCAGTGCTAGAGATTTTAGGGACACGAGCCAAGAGACCCAGTACTTC.

To note about this clonotype: A much larger clone differs from this one at a single base, so this may be a read error. The J gene is TRBJ2-5, the V gene TRBV4-2, with 12 bases identical to TRBD2. Germline CDR1 and CDR2: LGHNA and YNFKEQ. Losses at the gene ends were 0 bases for V and 14 bases for J; bases not matched to a gene: 13. There are 16 residues in the CDR3. The CDR3 reads CASSQEGRLAGARHYF. In DNA, the CDR3 is TGTGCCAGCAGCCAAGAAGGAAGACTAGCGGGAGCACGGCATTACTTC.

On this clonotype: Compared with germline, one end of the junction differs, possibly owing to a read error. V is TRBV24-1 and J is TRBJ2-2; D perhaps matches TRBD2 (5 bases). This CDR3 comprises 17 residues. Germline CDR1 and CDR2: KGHDR and SFDVKD. The CDR3 spells CAISDLHSRRGTGELFF. In DNA form, the CDR3 reads TGTGCCATCAGTGATTTGCATAGCAGGAGAGGGACCGGGGAGCTGTTTTTT.

Points on this clonotype: At one end, the junction sequence differs from germline, possibly due to a read error. The chain has TRBV20-1 and TRBJ2-7, with D possibly matching TRBD2 (6 bases). Germline loops: CDR1 DFQATT, CDR2 SNEGSKA (reference sequence). The CDR3 totals 15 residues. DNA of the CDR3: TGCAGTACTAGAGCCCTGGAGGGGACGAACTGCGAGCAGTACTTC. Residues: CSTRALEGTNCEQYF.

This clonotype was counted many times. This chain joins TRBV20-1 and TRBJ1-1; a weak D match, TRBD1 (5 bases). V lost 5 bases, J lost 2 bases, and 18 bases lay in between. Germline CDR1 is DFQATT and CDR2 is SNEGSKA (reference sequence). This CDR3 has 15 residues. This CDR3 reads CSAGVGGTVNTEAFF. Written as DNA, the CDR3 is TGCAGTGCTGGGGTTGGCGGGACGGTTAACACTGAAGCTTTCTTT.

A note on this clonotype: The junction does not match germline at one end; this may be a read error. This rearrangement joins TRBV2 to TRBJ2-1; D is undetermined. Germline loops: CDR1 SNHLY, CDR2 FYNNEI. This CDR3 has 12 residues. The CDR3 loop is CASSEMENEQFF. CDR3 nucleotides: TGTGCCAGTAGTGAAATGGAGAATGAGCAGTTCTTC.

This chain's CDR3 is CASTLNAGGPAQYF. As DNA, the CDR3 is TGTGCCAGCACCCTAAACGCAGGGGGCCCGGCCCAGTACTTC. The V call is TRBV11-2, the J call TRBJ2-5, with 8 bases identical to TRBD1. Per the germline V gene, CDR1 is SGHAT and CDR2 is FQNNGV. The CDR3 is 14 amino acids. Trimming at V came to 7 bases and at J to 9 bases, leaving 13 bases not matched to a gene.

This clonotype came up many times. The chain carries TRBV6-6 and TRBJ2-7, with TRBD1 matching over 8 bases. The CDR3 totals 14 residues. V was pared by 5 bases and J by 0 bases, with 3 bases of the junction left unmatched. The germline V gene has CDR1 MNHNY and CDR2 SVGAGI (reference sequence). The CDR3 nucleotides read TGTGCCAGCAGTCCCAGGGGGCACTCCTACGAGCAGTACTTC. Translated, it gives CASSPRGHSYEQYF.

Notes on this clonotype: The CDR3 does not end in the conserved phenylalanine or tryptophan, so this is likely a read error. Because the CDR3's place on the DNA is in doubt, the DNA is left out and the CDR3 is given as listed by TCRdb. V and J are TRBV29-1 and TRBJ1-2; TRBD1 was called by the table and not checked on the DNA. Germline lookup yields CDR1 SQVTM and CDR2 ANQGSEA. The CDR3 spans 16 amino acids, including both terminal residues. CDR3 protein: CNVNAGQGIESYGYIL.

The table lists this clonotype with many counts. The V call is TRBV24-1, the J call TRBJ2-1; D is unresolved. This CDR3 comprises 16 residues. V dropped 5 bases and J dropped 8 bases, with 21 bases sitting between them. From germline, CDR1 is KGHDR and CDR2 SFDVKD. The CDR3 reads CATSVGIRASGDEQFF. The CDR3 coding sequence is TGTGCCACCAGTGTAGGGATAAGGGCAAGTGGCGATGAGCAGTTCTTC.

Worth noting for this clonotype: Likely a read error: the CDR3 ends without its conserved phenylalanine or tryptophan. J is TRBJ2-2 and V is TRBV7-9; unclear D gene. The V gene's germline CDR1 is SEHNR and CDR2 FQNEAQ (reference sequence). V lost 4 bases and J lost 10, with 4 bases in between. This CDR3 is built from 10 residues. The CDR3 bases are TGTGCCAGCAGCTCCGAGGAGCTGTTTTCT. It codes for CASSSEELFS.

This clonotype occurred many times. V and J are TRBV6-6 and TRBJ1-2; 7 bases are shared with TRBD1. J was trimmed by 6 bases and V by 4 bases; bases with no gene match: 8. Germline V gives CDR1 MNHNY, CDR2 SVGAGI (reference sequence). The CDR3 sequence is 14 residues long. The CDR3 DNA sequence: TGTGCCAGCAGTTTCACAGGGGCGGAGAATGGCTACACCTTC. Translated: CASSFTGAENGYTF.

This clonotype has just one count. Possible read error: a much larger clone is one base away. The rearrangement joins TRBV13 to TRBJ2-7; D remains ambiguous. CDR1 is PRHDT and CDR2 is FYEKMQ in the germline V gene (reference sequence). The CDR3 is 11 amino acids. DNA for the CDR3: TGTGTCAGCAGCTTTGTCAACGAGCAGTACTTC. It codes for CVSSFVNEQYF.

The chain has TRBV11-2 and TRBJ2-7; D is ambiguous. V was trimmed by 9 bases and J by 0 bases, leaving 18 bases between them. Germline V CDR1 and CDR2: SGHAT, FQNNGV. The CDR3 spans 15 residues. This CDR3 is CASILSPSPSYEQYF. DNA of the CDR3: TGTGCCAGTATCTTATCTCCAAGTCCCTCCTACGAGCAGTACTTC.

Concerning this clonotype: A much bigger clone sits one base away, suggesting this may be a read error. The chain links TRBV6-2 or TRBV6-3 to TRBJ2-1, with D possibly being TRBD2 (6 bases). The CDR3 sequence is 14 residues long. The germline V gene has CDR1 MNHEY and CDR2 SVGEGT. CDR3: CPSTSRDFYNEQFF. For the CDR3, the DNA is TGTCCCAGCACTAGCCGGGACTTCTACAATGAGCAGTTCTTC.

This clonotype has ten or more counts. The rearrangement links TRBV6-2 or TRBV6-3 to TRBJ2-7; 11 nucleotides align to TRBD2. CDR1 and CDR2 from the germline V gene are MNHEY and SVGEGT. V was pared by 4 bases and J by 2 bases, with 4 bases of the junction left unmatched. The CDR3 loop spans 15 amino acids. The CDR3 coding sequence is TGTGCCAGCAGTTCCGCGGGACTAGCGGCCTACGAGCAGTACTTC. Protein: CASSSAGLAAYEQYF.

On this clonotype itself: Its ends do not fully match the called genes, so a read error is possible. The chain recombines TRBV29-1 with TRBJ1-1, with D unclear. Germline V CDR1 and CDR2: SQVTM, ANQGSEA. The CDR3 is made up of 14 amino acids. The CDR3 nucleotides read TGCAGCGTTGCTAGACGGGAAGCGAACACTGAAGTTTTCTTT. Its protein is CSVARREANTEVFF.